The clone carrying this TCR beta chain was counted only a few times. V gave up 6 bases and J gave up 10 bases, with 18 bases separating them. Germline CDR1 is LNHDA and CDR2 is SQIVND (reference sequence). The CDR3 has 13 residues. MiXCR was run by TCRdb on the 5' RACE reads, yielding one entry per CDR3 protein. Among nearly 350,000 distinct CDR3 sequences listed, less than 9.5% were seen once. This entry comes from a study of T cells after yellow fever vaccination. Study as a whole: In the case of low-cell-number fractions, SMART-Seq v4 Ultra Low Input was used for preparation.

This clonotype was sampled from a man between 18 and 35 years old who received the YFV17D yellow fever vaccine. The material sequenced was PBMCs, taken roughly 47 days after the first yellow fever vaccination. This chain links TRBV19 with TRBJ1-1, with TRBD1 as a possible D gene (6 bases). The chain's CDR3 is CASSKRGLTGAFF. The CDR3 bases are TGTGCCAGTAGCAAAAGGGGGTTGACAGGAGCTTTCTTT.